The clone carrying this TCR beta chain appeared a single time. The entry originates in a study of blood T cell repertoires in COVID-19. The overall study: PBMCs, B-cell-depleted T cells, or T cells provided the cDNA or gDNA that made up the material.

Only in-frame clones appear in the TCRdb table, and some are missing; sequencing was by immunoSEQ multiplex PCR. The table has roughly 320,000 clones, 85% to 90% seen once; the top ten hold over 5.5%. V dropped 2 bases and J dropped 8; count of bases not matched to a gene: 2. The CDR3 runs to 14 residues. Germline V gene lookup returns CDR1 SGHRS and CDR2 YFSETQ. This clonotype was sampled from a woman aged 45-59 years with COVID-19, enrolled during active disease. Sample: peripheral blood. The rearrangement links TRBV5-1 to TRBJ1-6, with 9 bases matching TRBD1. This CDR3 is CASSFDRGDSPLHF. CDR3 DNA: TGCGCCAGCAGCTTTGACAGGGGGGATTCACCCCTCCACTTT. Supplemented by reference TRBV5-1 and TRBJ1-6, the full variable domain reads KAGVTQTPRYLIKTRGQQVTLSCSPISGHRSVSWYQQTPGQGLQFLFEYFSETQRNKGNFPGRFSGRQFSNSRSEMNVSTLELGDSALYLCASSFDRGDSPLHFGNGTRLTVT.